Listed below are T cell receptor beta chains from one sample, sequenced in a study of T cells in Graves' hyperthyroidism and ophthalmopathy. TCRdb called the multiplex PCR reads again in MiXCR, with one record for every CDR3 protein. Of hundreds of thousands of distinct CDR3 sequences detected, more than 15% appear once; the ten largest clones hold 17%. Source material: blood. These receptors originate from a woman younger than 35 with Graves' ophthalmopathy. Both conserved end residues are part of each CDR3. The D gene is left open where the match is weak. The size of a clone is reported for some rows only, either as once, few or many, or as a class for expanded clones.

j_call: TRBJ1-1; v_call: TRBV2; d_call: -; clone_size: -; cdr3_aa: CASSEDAGYQTEAFF; cdr3_nt: TGTGCCAGCAGTGAAGATGCAGGGTACCAAACTGAAGCTTTCTTT
j_call: TRBJ1-1; v_call: TRBV12-5; d_call: -; clone_size: few; cdr3_aa: CASGLGWGTEAFF; cdr3_nt: TGTGCTAGTGGTTTGGGCTGGGGGACTGAAGCTTTCTTT
j_call: TRBJ1-5; v_call: TRBV13; d_call: -; clone_size: many; cdr3_aa: CASSFGGLYQPQHF; cdr3_nt: TGTGCCAGCAGCTTCGGGGGGCTCTATCAGCCCCAGCATTTT
j_call: TRBJ2-1; v_call: TRBV15; d_call: TRBD2; clone_size: many; cdr3_aa: CATQLAGGWEQFF; cdr3_nt: TGTGCCACCCAACTAGCGGGAGGGTGGGAGCAGTTCTTC
j_call: TRBJ2-1; v_call: TRBV29-1; d_call: -; clone_size: -; cdr3_aa: CSTGPFGNEQFF; cdr3_nt: TGCAGCACAGGGCCCTTTGGCAATGAGCAGTTCTTC
j_call: TRBJ1-2; v_call: TRBV5-4; d_call: -; clone_size: -; cdr3_aa: CASSLDPISYGYTF; cdr3_nt: TGTGCCAGCAGCTTGGACCCAATCAGCTATGGCTACACCTTC
j_call: TRBJ2-7; v_call: TRBV6-1; d_call: -; clone_size: -; cdr3_aa: CASSEERDNPYEQYF; cdr3_nt: TGTGCCAGCAGTGAAGAGCGGGACAATCCCTACGAGCAGTACTTC
j_call: TRBJ2-1; v_call: TRBV6-5; d_call: TRBD2; clone_size: -; cdr3_aa: CASSYSVTSGSQSSYNEQFF; cdr3_nt: TGTGCCAGCAGTTACTCGGTCACTAGCGGGAGTCAGAGCTCCTACAATGAGCAGTTCTTC
j_call: TRBJ1-2; v_call: TRBV28; d_call: TRBD1; clone_size: few; cdr3_aa: CASSSPDRVQGYTF; cdr3_nt: TGTGCCAGCAGTTCTCCGGACAGGGTGCAGGGCTACACCTTC
j_call: TRBJ1-3; v_call: TRBV20-1; d_call: -; clone_size: -; cdr3_aa: CSATLDSRMSSGNTIYF; cdr3_nt: TGCAGTGCTACTCTCGACAGCCGGATGAGCTCTGGAAACACCATATATTTT
j_call: TRBJ2-1; v_call: TRBV11-2; d_call: -; clone_size: -; cdr3_aa: CASSLEQEAYNEQFF; cdr3_nt: TGTGCCAGCAGCTTAGAGCAGGAAGCCTACAATGAGCAGTTCTTC
j_call: TRBJ1-3; v_call: TRBV13; d_call: -; clone_size: -; cdr3_aa: CASSLGRPSGNTIYF; cdr3_nt: TGTGCCAGCAGCTTAGGCCGCCCCTCTGGAAACACCATATATTTT
j_call: TRBJ1-5; v_call: TRBV29-1; d_call: -; clone_size: many; cdr3_aa: CSVVEGNQPQHF; cdr3_nt: TGCAGCGTTGTGGAGGGCAATCAGCCCCAGCATTTT
j_call: TRBJ2-1; v_call: TRBV7-3; d_call: -; clone_size: -; cdr3_aa: CASSPQGGWDEQFF; cdr3_nt: TGTGCCAGCAGCCCTCAGGGGGGGTGGGATGAGCAGTTCTTC
j_call: TRBJ2-3; v_call: TRBV10-1; d_call: -; clone_size: many; cdr3_aa: CASSENRGPDTQYF; cdr3_nt: TGCGCCAGCAGTGAAAACCGAGGCCCAGATACGCAGTATTTT
j_call: TRBJ2-7; v_call: TRBV28; d_call: TRBD2; clone_size: many; cdr3_aa: CASSGGLAGAYEQYF; cdr3_nt: TGTGCCAGCAGTGGAGGACTAGCGGGTGCCTACGAGCAGTACTTC
j_call: TRBJ2-3; v_call: TRBV28; d_call: TRBD2; clone_size: -; cdr3_aa: CASKRGDLTGTQYF; cdr3_nt: TGTGCCAGCAAGCGGGGGGACCTTACGGGTACGCAGTATTTT
j_call: TRBJ2-2; v_call: TRBV28; d_call: -; clone_size: many; cdr3_aa: CASSPLGRNTGELFF; cdr3_nt: TGTGCCAGCAGTCCCCTAGGGAGGAACACCGGGGAGCTGTTTTTT
j_call: TRBJ1-2; v_call: TRBV3-1; d_call: TRBD1; clone_size: -; cdr3_aa: CASSQAGGQDGYTF; cdr3_nt: TGTGCCAGCAGCCAAGCAGGGGGGCAGGATGGCTACACCTTC
j_call: TRBJ2-2; v_call: TRBV27; d_call: -; clone_size: many; cdr3_aa: CASSPSDTTPGELFF; cdr3_nt: TGTGCCAGCAGCCCCTCAGACACAACCCCCGGGGAGCTGTTTTTT
j_call: TRBJ2-1; v_call: TRBV3-1; d_call: TRBD2; clone_size: few; cdr3_aa: CASSQAPAGVYNEQFF; cdr3_nt: TGTGCCAGCAGCCAAGCGCCAGCGGGAGTTTACAATGAGCAGTTCTTC
j_call: TRBJ1-4; v_call: TRBV6-1; d_call: TRBD1; clone_size: -; cdr3_aa: CASSTGGANTNEKLFF; cdr3_nt: TGTGCCAGCAGTACAGGGGGCGCCAATACTAATGAAAAACTGTTTTTT
j_call: TRBJ1-1; v_call: TRBV7-3; d_call: -; clone_size: many; cdr3_aa: CASSPSGNMNTEAFF; cdr3_nt: TGTGCCAGCAGCCCCTCAGGGAATATGAACACTGAAGCTTTCTTT
j_call: TRBJ1-2; v_call: TRBV12-3/TRBV12-4; d_call: -; clone_size: few; cdr3_aa: CASSGQGYTF; cdr3_nt: TGTGCCAGCAGTGGACAGGGCTACACCTTC
j_call: TRBJ2-5; v_call: TRBV3-1; d_call: TRBD2; clone_size: many; cdr3_aa: CASSRSFDGRYQETQYF; cdr3_nt: TGTGCCAGCAGCCGAAGCTTCGACGGGAGGTACCAAGAGACCCAGTACTTC
j_call: TRBJ1-2; v_call: TRBV5-1; d_call: -; clone_size: few; cdr3_aa: CASSLFGVNYGYTF; cdr3_nt: TGCGCCAGCAGCTTGTTTGGAGTCAACTATGGCTACACCTTC
j_call: TRBJ2-2; v_call: TRBV30; d_call: -; clone_size: -; cdr3_aa: CAWSVGTYTGELFF; cdr3_nt: TGTGCCTGGAGTGTAGGCACCTACACCGGGGAGCTGTTTTTT
j_call: TRBJ2-1; v_call: TRBV24-1; d_call: TRBD2; clone_size: many; cdr3_aa: CATSDLGLAGRYNEQFF; cdr3_nt: TGTGCCACCAGTGATTTGGGACTAGCGGGGCGATACAATGAGCAGTTCTTC
j_call: TRBJ2-1; v_call: TRBV10-3; d_call: TRBD2; clone_size: few; cdr3_aa: CAISESLLAGGSEQFF; cdr3_nt: TGTGCCATCAGTGAGTCTTTGCTAGCGGGAGGGTCTGAGCAGTTCTTC
j_call: TRBJ2-1; v_call: TRBV18; d_call: TRBD2; clone_size: few; cdr3_aa: CASSPPGLAGGVNEQFF; cdr3_nt: TGTGCCAGCTCACCCCCGGGACTAGCGGGTGGGGTCAATGAGCAGTTCTTC
j_call: TRBJ1-5; v_call: TRBV2; d_call: -; clone_size: many; cdr3_aa: CASSAISGPNQPQHF; cdr3_nt: TGTGCCAGCAGTGCAATCTCAGGACCAAATCAGCCCCAGCATTTT
j_call: TRBJ2-7; v_call: TRBV29-1; d_call: -; clone_size: few; cdr3_aa: CSVSESREQYF; cdr3_nt: TGCAGCGTTTCCGAGTCTCGAGAGCAGTACTTC